Listed below are T cell receptor beta chains from one sample, sequenced in a study of Tregs in tolerant kidney transplant recipients. Measured with immunoSEQ multiplex PCR; TCRdb has only the in-frame clones, and not every one. The sample includes about 94,000 clones, more than 85% of them seen just once. The specimen was CD4+ T cells from blood, collected before the transplant. All receptors come from a human donor who received a combined kidney and bone marrow transplant. Each CDR3 is given with its conserved first and last residue. The D gene is left open where the match is weak. Only some rows state a clone size, as once, few, many or a class for expanded clones.

CDR3aa: CASSLAGFWGAYEQYF; v_gene: TRBV11-2; abundance: NA; d_gene: NA; j_gene: TRBJ2-7
CDR3aa: CASAARTSSYEQYF; v_gene: TRBV5-5; abundance: NA; d_gene: NA; j_gene: TRBJ2-7
CDR3aa: CASSLDRRGGTDTQYF; v_gene: TRBV5-6; abundance: NA; d_gene: TRBD2; j_gene: TRBJ2-3
CDR3aa: CASSPGRDRAILAKNIQYF; v_gene: TRBV5-1; abundance: NA; d_gene: TRBD1; j_gene: TRBJ2-4
CDR3aa: CASSRTSGRPTYNEQFF; v_gene: TRBV19; abundance: NA; d_gene: TRBD2; j_gene: TRBJ2-1
CDR3aa: CASSLDSGSNEQYF; v_gene: TRBV5-1; abundance: few; d_gene: NA; j_gene: TRBJ2-7
CDR3aa: CASSHGQLSSYEQYF; v_gene: TRBV25-1; abundance: NA; d_gene: NA; j_gene: TRBJ2-7
CDR3aa: CASTLGPTDTQYF; v_gene: TRBV7-2; abundance: NA; d_gene: NA; j_gene: TRBJ2-3
CDR3aa: CASSPGRATQETQYF; v_gene: TRBV18; abundance: NA; d_gene: TRBD2; j_gene: TRBJ2-5
CDR3aa: CASSPSGDTSTDTQYF; v_gene: TRBV7-2; abundance: NA; d_gene: NA; j_gene: TRBJ2-3
CDR3aa: CASSLGKTSGSYEQYF; v_gene: TRBV5-1; abundance: NA; d_gene: TRBD2; j_gene: TRBJ2-7
CDR3aa: CASSSRLGTANSPLHF; v_gene: TRBV7-9; abundance: NA; d_gene: TRBD1; j_gene: TRBJ1-6
CDR3aa: CAWNDISEQFF; v_gene: TRBV30; abundance: NA; d_gene: NA; j_gene: TRBJ2-1
CDR3aa: CASSQEAGVNNSPLHF; v_gene: TRBV4-3; abundance: NA; d_gene: NA; j_gene: TRBJ1-6
CDR3aa: CASSGDSPQEFF; v_gene: TRBV9; abundance: NA; d_gene: TRBD1; j_gene: TRBJ2-1
CDR3aa: CASNKGTGWGNTIYF; v_gene: TRBV28; abundance: NA; d_gene: TRBD1; j_gene: TRBJ1-3
CDR3aa: CASSRVGHPPNYGYTF; v_gene: TRBV23-1; abundance: NA; d_gene: NA; j_gene: TRBJ1-2
CDR3aa: CASSQGHGSAYGYTF; v_gene: TRBV4-3; abundance: NA; d_gene: NA; j_gene: TRBJ1-2
CDR3aa: CASRLGLRRTDTQYF; v_gene: TRBV5-4; abundance: NA; d_gene: TRBD2; j_gene: TRBJ2-3
CDR3aa: CASSPSGRGSYEQYF; v_gene: TRBV7-7; abundance: NA; d_gene: TRBD2; j_gene: TRBJ2-7
CDR3aa: CASSPQGGTSVYGYTF; v_gene: TRBV18; abundance: NA; d_gene: NA; j_gene: TRBJ1-2
CDR3aa: CASSHPSGNTEAFF; v_gene: TRBV4-2; abundance: NA; d_gene: NA; j_gene: TRBJ1-1
CDR3aa: CAWSQGSFNEKLFF; v_gene: TRBV30; abundance: NA; d_gene: NA; j_gene: TRBJ1-4
CDR3aa: CASSSGSASLSQAFF; v_gene: TRBV11-3; abundance: NA; d_gene: NA; j_gene: TRBJ1-1
CDR3aa: CASSAGSGVHQPQHF; v_gene: TRBV21-1; abundance: NA; d_gene: NA; j_gene: TRBJ1-5
CDR3aa: CASTSGDRDGYTF; v_gene: TRBV27; abundance: NA; d_gene: TRBD1; j_gene: TRBJ1-2
CDR3aa: CASSQVGAPVNTEAFF; v_gene: TRBV4-3; abundance: NA; d_gene: NA; j_gene: TRBJ1-1
CDR3aa: CASSQAERGLDGYTF; v_gene: TRBV4-2; abundance: once; d_gene: TRBD1; j_gene: TRBJ1-2
CDR3aa: CAITQTVEGGSPLHF; v_gene: TRBV10-3; abundance: NA; d_gene: NA; j_gene: TRBJ1-6
CDR3aa: CATSLSGGSYNEQFF; v_gene: TRBV19; abundance: NA; d_gene: TRBD2; j_gene: TRBJ2-1
CDR3aa: CASSLGQGSSYEQYF; v_gene: TRBV5-4; abundance: NA; d_gene: TRBD1; j_gene: TRBJ2-7
CDR3aa: CASETLAGEAGELFF; v_gene: TRBV5-6; abundance: NA; d_gene: TRBD2; j_gene: TRBJ2-2
CDR3aa: CASRQGDSGNTIYF; v_gene: TRBV5-1; abundance: NA; d_gene: TRBD1; j_gene: TRBJ1-3
CDR3aa: CASIMGQGVTTNEKLFF; v_gene: TRBV2; abundance: NA; d_gene: TRBD1; j_gene: TRBJ1-4
CDR3aa: CASSVALGQGNTIYF; v_gene: TRBV9; abundance: few; d_gene: TRBD1; j_gene: TRBJ1-3
CDR3aa: CASSLGTSGRTYYSYNEQFF; v_gene: TRBV27; abundance: NA; d_gene: TRBD2; j_gene: TRBJ2-1